The 10 T cell receptor beta chains in this list originate from one sample, sequenced in a study of shared clonotypes between healthy human individuals. The protocol was immunoSEQ multiplex PCR, while the TCRdb copy is restricted to in-frame clones and leaves out a portion. The top ten hold about 1.1% of the sample, which has millions of clones, over 85% seen once. CD45RO negativity and positive selection for CCR7 defined naive CD8 cells, a population that excluded terminally differentiated effector memory CD45RA+ cells. What was sequenced was naive CD8+ T cells sorted from blood. The receptors come from a man aged 18 to 29 in good health.

The chain carries TRBV18 and TRBJ2-5, with D possibly TRBD2 on 5 matching bases. The DNA matches TRBJ2-7 better at its end, which makes the J call doubtful. Germline CDR1 KGHSH, CDR2 LQKENI. The CDR3 length is 13 residues. The CDR3 here is CASSLGGPYEQYF. The CDR3 bases are TGTGCCAGCTCACTCGGAGGCCCCTACGAGCAGTACTTC.

The gene calls are TRBV25-1 and TRBJ1-1; 7 bases are a match to TRBD1. The CDR3 has 14 residues. Germline assignment: CDR1 MGHDK and CDR2 SYGVNS. The ends lost 2 bases at V and 3 bases at J; junction bases unmatched: 3. CDR3 in DNA: TGTGCCAGCAGTGAAACAGGGGTGGACACTGAAGCTTTCTTT. It is translated as CASSETGVDTEAFF.

V and J are TRBV5-1 and TRBJ2-7, with 10 bases aligning to TRBD1. CDR3 length: 15 residues. Trimming at V came to 0 bases and at J to 6 bases, leaving 6 bases not matched to a gene. In germline, CDR1 is SGHRS, CDR2 YFSETQ. The CDR3 DNA reads TGCGCCAGCAGCTTGGTAGTGACAGGGGGCTTCGAGCAGTACTTC. Translation: CASSLVVTGGFEQYF.

V usage is TRBV6-1 and J usage is TRBJ1-1, with 8 bases aligning to TRBD1. V lost 8 bases and J lost 8; bases outside the gene matches: 7. Germline V CDR1 and CDR2: MNHNS, SASEGT. The CDR3 loop spans 12 amino acids. DNA of the CDR3: TGTGCCAGCTACAGGGGGTCTGCGGAAGCTTTCTTT. This encodes CASYRGSAEAFF.

The chain uses TRBV19 and TRBJ2-7; a possible D gene is TRBD2 (5 bases). The germline gives CDR1 LNHDA, CDR2 SQIVND (reference sequence). This CDR3 spans 16 amino acids. V was pared by 0 bases and J by 0 bases, with 12 bases between. The CDR3 loop reads CASSIDGSSSSYEQYF. In DNA form, the CDR3 reads TGTGCCAGTAGTATAGATGGGAGCAGCAGCTCCTACGAGCAGTACTTC.

This rearrangement joins TRBV4-1 to TRBJ1-5; 9 bases fit TRBD1. CDR3 length: 17 amino acids. After removal of 2 bases from V and 5 bases from J, the junction contained 10 bases not matched to a gene. Germline CDR1 and CDR2: MGHRA and YSYEKL. The CDR3 nucleotides are TGCGCCAGCAGCCAACCGACAGGGGGGGGATATGATCAGCCCCAGCATTTT. It is translated as CASSQPTGGGYDQPQHF.

CDR3 sequence reads: CASSHTSGEYNEQFF. In DNA form, the CDR3 reads TGCGCCAGCAGTCATACTAGCGGGGAGTACAATGAGCAGTTCTTC. The J gene is TRBJ2-1, the V gene TRBV5-1; TRBD2 aligns across 10 bases. The CDR3 has 15 amino acids. Germline V gene lookup returns CDR1 SGHRS and CDR2 YFSETQ. V trimming: 5 bases; J trimming: 4 bases; junction bases outside the gene matches: 6.

About this clone itself: Other nucleotide sequences in the sample specify the same CDR3. The chain joins TRBV4-1 to TRBJ2-7; D call uncertain. This CDR3 has 13 amino acids. Between the trimmed V and J ends, which lost 0 bases and 3 bases, there was a span of 6 bases. CDR1 is MGHRA, CDR2 YSYEKL, per germline. For the CDR3, the DNA is TGCGCCAGCAGCCAAGATGGAGACTACGAGCAGTACTTC. This sequence encodes CASSQDGDYEQYF.

The V gene is TRBV27, the J gene TRBJ2-7; D might be TRBD1 (6 bases). Germline V CDR1 and CDR2: MNHEY, SMNVEV (reference sequence). The CDR3 runs 16 residues. V lost 5 bases, J lost 2 bases, and 19 bases lay in between. CDR3 in DNA: TGTGCCAGCAGTGCCTCCAGGGGAACCAAAGCCTACGAGCAGTACTTC. Its translation is CASSASRGTKAYEQYF.

The rearrangement links TRBV6-6 to TRBJ2-7; D remains unclear. The V end was cut by 2 bases, the J end by 7 bases, with 9 bases between. Germline CDR1 is MNHNY and CDR2 is SVGAGI (reference sequence). The CDR3 extends over 12 amino acids. The CDR3 region has the DNA TGTGCCAGCAGTTACGCTTTGGGGGAGCAGTACTTC. As protein: CASSYALGEQYF.